Here is one T cell receptor (beta chain) with its context. Its recognized antigen is unknown. No base-level quality is on record; no much larger clone is a single base apart. Participants in the prospective study were enrolled through a virtual design, were aged roughly 18 to 90 years, and lived in 24 United States geographic areas. In the prospective study, cohorts were assigned on the basis of participant-reported clinical history obtained from a screening survey and a study questionnaire. Recovered participants in ImmuneRACE Cohort 3 were defined by two consecutive negative NP/OP PCR tests, clearance by a healthcare professional, or resolution of symptoms. In the prospective study, mobile phlebotomists collected whole blood, serum and a nasopharyngeal or oropharyngeal swab from each participant. Prospective study participants could optionally give additional blood draws and questionnaires over a roughly two-month period. Before DNA extraction, blood samples from the prospective study were shipped at room temperature or frozen.

The sample comes from a study of blood T cell repertoires in COVID-19 (dated by TCRdb to about 2020). Describing the broader study: Samples from collaborators originated in the United States, Italy and Spain and spanned both the acute and convalescent phases of COVID-19. The material from the prospective study consisted of cDNA or gDNA derived from T cells, B-cell-depleted T cells, or PBMCs. Samples were obtained from the ongoing ImmuneRACE study (first 160 participants) and from about 1,300 subjects provided by 6 global collaborators. Nearly every sample came with metadata listing a de-identified subject ID, COVID-19 status, age in years and sex. Where available, HLA class I and class II types were taken from metadata supplied by the sample provider and were not determined by assay-based typing. Subjects who had been exposed to COVID-19, were actively infected with it, or had recovered from it provided the deeply sampled blood TCRbeta repertoires that made up the dataset. A freely available public database, intended as a resource for researchers studying the immune response to SARS-CoV-2, is where the repertoires were released.

TCRbeta CDR3 regions were amplified from genomic DNA using the immunoSEQ Assay, a bias-controlled multiplex PCR. The original methods were these. The number of nucleated cells in each sample was estimated by amplification of reference gene primers within the assay. To quantify the absolute abundance of each unique TCRbeta CDR3 rearrangement, sequence reads were collapsed and filtered. For each sample, productive Simpson clonality was calculated as the square root of Simpson's diversity index across productive rearrangements. What TCRdb holds here is the immuneACCESS table cut down to in-frame rearrangements. Part of the clones is not present; checked against another copy, under half of the missing clones reflect an unresolved V gene, and the others are unexplained. That table is the source of V, J and clone size, and D and trimming were worked out from the DNA. This sample comprises around 150,000 clones, 60% to 80% of them detected only once. Of the sample, about 3.2% is held by the ten largest clones.

CDR1 and CDR2 were assigned from the germline V gene as ENHRY and SYGVKD. V sheds 4 bases and J sheds 2 bases, leaving 15 bases between their ends. Including cysteine and phenylalanine, the CDR3 has 17 amino acids. The entry retains the CDR3 DNA only, 51 bases that are in frame from base 1. The investigation overall reported the following: How much clinical and demographic metadata was included differed by source and by participant, and the metadata was provided uncurated.

The sequence was obtained from a woman in her fifties or sixties who had recovered from COVID-19. The rearrangement joined TRBV10-3 to TRBJ1-6; TRBD1 is possibly the D segment (6 matching bases). The specimen sequenced was PBMCs or T cells enriched from blood (not recorded which). DNA sequence: TGTGCCATCAGTGCTTCAGGGGCCGGCACCTATAATTCACCCCTCCACTTT. This is translated as CAISASGAGTYNSPLHF.